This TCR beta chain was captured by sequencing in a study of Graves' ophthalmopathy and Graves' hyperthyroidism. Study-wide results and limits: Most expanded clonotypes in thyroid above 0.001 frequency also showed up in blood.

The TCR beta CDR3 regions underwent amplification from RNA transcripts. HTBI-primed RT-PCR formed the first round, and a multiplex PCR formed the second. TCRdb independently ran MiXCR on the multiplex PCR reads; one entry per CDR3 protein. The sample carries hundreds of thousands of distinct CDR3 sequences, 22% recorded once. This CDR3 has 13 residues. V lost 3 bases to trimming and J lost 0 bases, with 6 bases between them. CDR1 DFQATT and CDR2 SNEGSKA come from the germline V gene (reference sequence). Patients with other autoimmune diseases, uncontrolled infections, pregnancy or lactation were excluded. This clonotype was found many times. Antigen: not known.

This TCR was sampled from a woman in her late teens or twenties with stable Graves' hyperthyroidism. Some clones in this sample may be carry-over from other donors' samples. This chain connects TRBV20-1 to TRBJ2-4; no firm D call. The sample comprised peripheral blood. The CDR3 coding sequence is TGCAGTGCTAGTTACCCAGCCAAAAACATTCAGTACTTC. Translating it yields CSASYPAKNIQYF.